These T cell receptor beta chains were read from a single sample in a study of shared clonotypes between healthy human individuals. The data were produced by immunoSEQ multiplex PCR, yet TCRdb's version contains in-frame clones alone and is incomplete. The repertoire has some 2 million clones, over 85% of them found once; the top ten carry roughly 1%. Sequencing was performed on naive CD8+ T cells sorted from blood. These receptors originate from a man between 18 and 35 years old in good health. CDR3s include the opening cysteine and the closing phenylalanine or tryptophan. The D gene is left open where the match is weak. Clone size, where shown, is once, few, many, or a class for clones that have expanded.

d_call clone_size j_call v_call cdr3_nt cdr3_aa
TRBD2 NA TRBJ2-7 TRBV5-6 TGTGCCAGCAGCTTGATGGGGGGGAAATACGAGCAGTACTTC CASSLMGGKYEQYF
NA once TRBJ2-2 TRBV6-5 TGTGCCAGCAATGGACTAACCGGGGAGCTGTTTTTT CASNGLTGELFF
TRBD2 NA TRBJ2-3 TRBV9 TGTGCCAGCAGCGACCCATCTAGCGGGCCCACAGATACGCAGTATTTT CASSDPSSGPTDTQYF
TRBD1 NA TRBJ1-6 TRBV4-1 TGCGCCAGCAGCCAATTCAGGGGGGAGGGTTCACCCCTCCACTTT CASSQFRGEGSPLHF
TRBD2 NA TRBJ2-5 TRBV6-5 TGTGCCAGCACCAGACTAGCGGGAGGGCGGGAGACCCAGTACTTC CASTRLAGGRETQYF
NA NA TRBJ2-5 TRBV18 TGTGCCAGCTCTCGGGGCGAGGAGACCCAGTACTTC CASSRGEETQYF
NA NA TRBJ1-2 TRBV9 TGTGCCAGCAGCGTAGCTGGGGGGAGACGGGAGGGCTACACCTTC CASSVAGGRREGYTF
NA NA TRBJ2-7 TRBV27 TGTGCCAGCAGTTTTTCTGGTGGATACGAGCAGTACTTC CASSFSGGYEQYF
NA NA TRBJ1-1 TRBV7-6 TGTGCCAGCAGCGCCGAGGAGGTATGGAACACTGAAGCTTTCTTT CASSAEEVWNTEAFF
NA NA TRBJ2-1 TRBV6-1 TGTGCCAGCAGTGAGCAGCAGTACAATGAGCAGTTCTTC CASSEQQYNEQFF
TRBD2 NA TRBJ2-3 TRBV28 TGTGCCAGCAGCGGGGGGGTCCGCACAGATACGCAGTATTTT CASSGGVRTDTQYF
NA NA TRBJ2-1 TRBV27 TGTGCCAGCAGTTTATCCGCTAGTGGGAATGAGCAGTTCTTC CASSLSASGNEQFF
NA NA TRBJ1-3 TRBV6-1 TGTGCCAGCAGTCCCTTAGATTCTGGAAACACCATATATTTT CASSPLDSGNTIYF
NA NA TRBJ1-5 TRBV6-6 TGTGCCAGCATGGGGACGGGTAGCAATCAGCCCCAGCATTTT CASMGTGSNQPQHF
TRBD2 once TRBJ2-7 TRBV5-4 TGTGCCAGCACCCCCTCTAGCGGCTCCTACGAGCAGTACTTC CASTPSSGSYEQYF
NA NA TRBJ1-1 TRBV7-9 TGTGCCAGCAGCCCCCCCTACACTGAAGCTTTCTTT CASSPPYTEAFF
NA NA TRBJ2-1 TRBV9 TGTGCCAGCAGCGGGACAGCTGTCTACAATGAGCAGTTCTTC CASSGTAVYNEQFF
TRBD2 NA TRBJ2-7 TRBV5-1 TGCGCCAGCAGCTTAGCGGGGTCCCCGGGGGAGCAGTACTTC CASSLAGSPGEQYF
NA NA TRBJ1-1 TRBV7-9 TGTGCCAGCTTCTCATTCATGAACACTGAAGCTTTCTTT CASFSFMNTEAFF
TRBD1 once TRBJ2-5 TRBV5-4 TGTGCCAGCAGCTCCCCAGGGGGCAGGGAGACCCAGTACTTC CASSSPGGRETQYF
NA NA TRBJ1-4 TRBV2 TGTGCCAGCAACCCTCCTGGGGTATCCGAAAAACTGTTTTTT CASNPPGVSEKLFF
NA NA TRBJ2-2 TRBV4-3 TGCGCCAGCAGCCAAGATATGATCGGGGAGCTGTTTTTT CASSQDMIGELFF
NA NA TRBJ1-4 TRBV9 TGTGCCAGCAGCGCGGAGGGGGCAACTAATGAAAAACTGTTTTTT CASSAEGATNEKLFF
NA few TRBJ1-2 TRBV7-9 TGTGCCAGCAGCTTTGGAAGCGATGGCTACACCTTC CASSFGSDGYTF
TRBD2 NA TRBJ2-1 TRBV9 TGTGCCAGCAGCGGTCTAGCGGGGGCCTACAATGAGCAGTTCTTC CASSGLAGAYNEQFF
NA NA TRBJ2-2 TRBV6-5 TGTGCCAGCAGCCTGCTGACCGGGGAGCTGTTTTTT CASSLLTGELFF
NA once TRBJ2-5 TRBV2 TGTGCCAGCAGTGATAGGCCAGCGCAAGAGACCCAGTACTTC CASSDRPAQETQYF
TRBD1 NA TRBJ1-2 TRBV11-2 TGTGCCAGCAGCTTACCCGGCGGACAGGACATCTCTGGGGATGGCTACACCTTC CASSLPGGQDISGDGYTF
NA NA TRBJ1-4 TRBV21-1 TGTGCCAGCAGCAAAGCGCCCGGACAGTCTAATGAAAAACTGTTTTTT CASSKAPGQSNEKLFF
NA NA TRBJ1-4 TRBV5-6 TGTGCCAGCAGCTTAGGGGACTACAGCTACGTTGCAACTAATGAAAAACTGTTTTTT CASSLGDYSYVATNEKLFF
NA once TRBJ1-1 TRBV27 TGTGCCAGCAGTTTATCGCGGACAGCCGAAGCTTTCTTT CASSLSRTAEAFF
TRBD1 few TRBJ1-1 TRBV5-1 TGCGCCAGCAGCCGGGACAGAAAAAACACTGAAGCTTTCTTT CASSRDRKNTEAFF
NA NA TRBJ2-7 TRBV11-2 TGTGCCAGCAGCTTAGATCAGGTGGGAGAGTATGGCGAGCAGTACTTC CASSLDQVGEYGEQYF
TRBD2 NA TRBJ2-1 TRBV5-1 TGCGCCAGCAGCTCTCTTGGGACTAGCGGGGGGAACAATGAGCAGTTCTTC CASSSLGTSGGNNEQFF
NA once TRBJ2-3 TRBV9 TGTGCCAGCAGCGTAGCCTGGGCCGGAGGCACAGATACGCAGTATTTT CASSVAWAGGTDTQYF
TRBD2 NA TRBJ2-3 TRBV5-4 TGTGCCAGCAGCTGGGGAGGGAGCACAGATACGCAGTATTTT CASSWGGSTDTQYF
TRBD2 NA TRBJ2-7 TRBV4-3 TGCGCCAGCAGCCAAGAAAGGACTAGCGGTTCCTACGAGCAGTACTTC CASSQERTSGSYEQYF
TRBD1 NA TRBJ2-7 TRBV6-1 TGTGCCAGCAGTGAGCCGTATGGGACAGGGCCCGAGCAGTACTTC CASSEPYGTGPEQYF
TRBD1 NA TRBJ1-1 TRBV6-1 TGTGCCAGCGACAGGGGCCCGTTGAAAGCTTTCTTT CASDRGPLKAFF
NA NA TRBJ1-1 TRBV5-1 TGCGCCAGCAGCCTCGGACACCTGAACACTGAAGCTTTCTTT CASSLGHLNTEAFF
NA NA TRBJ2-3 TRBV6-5 TGTGCCAGCAGTCCCGGGACGGACACAGATACGCAGTATTTT CASSPGTDTDTQYF
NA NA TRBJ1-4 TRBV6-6 TGTGCCAGCAGTTACTCTGGGGGATTAAGTGAAAAACTGTTTTTT CASSYSGGLSEKLFF
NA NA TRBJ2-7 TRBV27 TGTGCCAGCAGGGACCAGGGAGTCTCCTACGAGCAGTACTTC CASRDQGVSYEQYF
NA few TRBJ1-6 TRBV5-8 TGTGCCAGCAGTTGGAGGGGACCCTATAATTCACCCCTCCACTTT CASSWRGPYNSPLHF
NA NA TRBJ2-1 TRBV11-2 TGTGCCAGCATTCCGAAATGGGGTCCCAATGAGCAGTTCTTC CASIPKWGPNEQFF
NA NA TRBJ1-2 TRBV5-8 TGTGCCAGCAGCTTGGGGGCTACGGACTATGGCTACACCTTC CASSLGATDYGYTF